This T cell receptor (beta chain) was documented in a study of cytomegalovirus exposure and HLA in healthy donors. General study findings and limits: Researchers reported that three CMV-associated chains were confirmed in vitro as CMV antigen-specific.

On this clone itself: What it binds is unknown.

Researchers ran the PCR with 60 Vbeta and 13 Jbeta primers. Per the original data handling: Later analysis identified tens of millions of unique TCR beta chains, around 10 million shared. Clones were read by immunoSEQ multiplex PCR, and TCRdb kept only the in-frame ones, dropping some. For V, J and clone size, that table is used; D and trimming come from the DNA. The sample has more than 140,000 clones, 64% seen once. This CDR3 is built from 14 residues. Per the germline V gene, CDR1 is SGHDT and CDR2 is YYEEEE. Trimming took 2 bases from V and 5 from J; bases not matched to a gene: 3. The sequenced sample consisted of PBMCs. V gene TRBV5-6 combines with J gene TRBJ1-5; 8 nucleotides agree with TRBD1. This TCR was recovered from a woman between 25 and 40 years old in good health and CMV-seropositive. For the CDR3, the DNA is TGTGCCAGCAGCTTCGGACAGGGATATCAGCCCCAGCATTTT. Its translation: CASSFGQGYQPQHF.